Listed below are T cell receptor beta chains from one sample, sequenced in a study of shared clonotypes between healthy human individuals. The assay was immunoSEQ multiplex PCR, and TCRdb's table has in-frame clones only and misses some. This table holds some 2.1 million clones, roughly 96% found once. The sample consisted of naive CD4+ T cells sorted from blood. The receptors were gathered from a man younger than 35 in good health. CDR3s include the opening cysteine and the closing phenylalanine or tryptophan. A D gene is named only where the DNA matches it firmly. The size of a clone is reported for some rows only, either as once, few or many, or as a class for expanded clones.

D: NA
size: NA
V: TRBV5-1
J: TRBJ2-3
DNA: TGCGCCAGCAGCTTGCAAGCTTCTAGTCGAGATACGCAGTATTTT
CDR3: CASSLQASSRDTQYF

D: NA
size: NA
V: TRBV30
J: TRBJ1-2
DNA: TGTGCCTCTACTTTTACCATAATGGGAGGCTACACCTTC
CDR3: CASTFTIMGGYTF

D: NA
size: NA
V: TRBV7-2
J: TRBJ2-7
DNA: TGTGCCAGCAGCACCTTTATGGTCTACGAGCAGTACTTC
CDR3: CASSTFMVYEQYF

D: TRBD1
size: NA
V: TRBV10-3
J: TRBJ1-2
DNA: TGTGCCATCAGTGAGACCCGACAGGGGGCCTGGTATGGCTACACCTTC
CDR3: CAISETRQGAWYGYTF

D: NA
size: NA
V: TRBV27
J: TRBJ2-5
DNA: TGTGCCAGCAGTCCATATTACCAAGAGACCCAGTACTTC
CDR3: CASSPYYQETQYF

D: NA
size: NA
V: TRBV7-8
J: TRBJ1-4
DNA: TGTGCCAGCAGCTTAGGCGGAAATAATGAAAAACTGTTTTTT
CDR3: CASSLGGNNEKLFF

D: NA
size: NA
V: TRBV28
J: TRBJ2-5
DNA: TGTGCCAGCAGTTTACCCCCCACTGAGACCCAGTACTTC
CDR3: CASSLPPTETQYF

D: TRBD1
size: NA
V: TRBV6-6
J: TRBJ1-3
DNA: TGTGCCAGCAGAGCAGGGGGCCGTGGAAACACCATATATTTT
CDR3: CASRAGGRGNTIYF

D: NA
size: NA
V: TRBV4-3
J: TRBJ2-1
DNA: TGCGCCAGCAGCCAAGAACCCCCGGGTAGGAATGAGCAGTTCTTC
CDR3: CASSQEPPGRNEQFF

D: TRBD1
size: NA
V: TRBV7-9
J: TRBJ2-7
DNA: TGTGCCAGCAGCTCTGACAGGGTCTACGAGCAGTACTTC
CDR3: CASSSDRVYEQYF

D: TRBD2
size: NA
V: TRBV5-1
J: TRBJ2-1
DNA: TGCGCCAGCAGCTTCGGCGGGAGAGCTGACAATGAGCAGTTCTTC
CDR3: CASSFGGRADNEQFF

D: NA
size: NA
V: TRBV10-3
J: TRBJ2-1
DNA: TGTGCCATCTCATGGCGCAGCAACAATGAGCAGTTCTTC
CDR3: CAISWRSNNEQFF

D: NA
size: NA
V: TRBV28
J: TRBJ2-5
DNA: TGTGCCAGCAGTAACCGGGACTCTCAAGAGACCCAGTACTTC
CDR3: CASSNRDSQETQYF

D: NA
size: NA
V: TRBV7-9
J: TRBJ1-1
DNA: TGTGCCAGCAGCTCCGACCGTAACACTGAAGCTTTCTTT
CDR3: CASSSDRNTEAFF

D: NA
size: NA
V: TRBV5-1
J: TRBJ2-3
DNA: TGCGCCAGCAGCTTGGGCGACACCACAGATACGCAGTATTTT
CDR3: CASSLGDTTDTQYF

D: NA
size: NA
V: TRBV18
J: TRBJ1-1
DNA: TGTGCCAGCTCACCTAGACAGATCACTGAAGCTTTCTTT
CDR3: CASSPRQITEAFF

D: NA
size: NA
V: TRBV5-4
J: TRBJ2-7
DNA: TGTGCCAGCAGCTTTAATTCCTACGAGCAGTACTTC
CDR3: CASSFNSYEQYF

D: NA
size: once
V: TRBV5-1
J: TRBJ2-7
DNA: TGCGCCAGCAGCTTGGCTGGGAAAACTTTAGACGAGCAGTACTTC
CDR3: CASSLAGKTLDEQYF

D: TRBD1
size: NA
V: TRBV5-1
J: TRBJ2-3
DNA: TGCGCCAGCAGCTTGGGATCAGGGGGTGCAGATACGCAGTATTTT
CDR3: CASSLGSGGADTQYF

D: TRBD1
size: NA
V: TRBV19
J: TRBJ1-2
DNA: TGTGCCAGTAGTCCGGGACAGGGGATTGAAAGAAGTGGCTACACCTTC
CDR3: CASSPGQGIERSGYTF

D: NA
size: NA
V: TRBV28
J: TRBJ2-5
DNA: TGTGCCAGCAAAGGTGCGGGAAACCAAGAGACCCAGTACTTC
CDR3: CASKGAGNQETQYF

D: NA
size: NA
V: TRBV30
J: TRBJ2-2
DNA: TGTGCCTGGAGGGGGCAGAGAATACCCGGGGAGCTGTTTTTT
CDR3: CAWRGQRIPGELFF

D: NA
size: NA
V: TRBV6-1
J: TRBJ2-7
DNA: TGTGCCAGCAGTGAAGGGCCATACGAGCAGTACTTC
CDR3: CASSEGPYEQYF

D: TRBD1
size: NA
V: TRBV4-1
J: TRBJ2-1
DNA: TGCGCCAGCAGCCAAGAGGCAGGGGGCTCGACCTACAATGAGCAGTTCTTC
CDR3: CASSQEAGGSTYNEQFF

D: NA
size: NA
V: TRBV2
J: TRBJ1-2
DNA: TGTGCCAGCAGGGCGGGAGACACGGAGAACTATGGCTACACCTTC
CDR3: CASRAGDTENYGYTF

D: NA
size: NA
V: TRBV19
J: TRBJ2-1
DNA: TGTGCCAGTAGTAGCGGGTATTTTTACGGTGAGCAGTTCTTC
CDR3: CASSSGYFYGEQFF

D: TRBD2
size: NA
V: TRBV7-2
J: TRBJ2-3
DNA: TGTGCCAGCAGCCTCACCCCAGCGGGGGGAACAGATACGCAGTATTTT
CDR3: CASSLTPAGGTDTQYF

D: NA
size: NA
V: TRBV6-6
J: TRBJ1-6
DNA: TGTGCCAGCAGTTACCCTATAATTAGCGGAAATTCACCCCTCCACTTT
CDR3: CASSYPIISGNSPLHF

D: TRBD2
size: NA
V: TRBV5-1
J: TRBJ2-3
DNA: TGCGCCAGCAGCTTTGGAGAGCGGGGGACAGATACGCAGTATTTT
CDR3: CASSFGERGTDTQYF

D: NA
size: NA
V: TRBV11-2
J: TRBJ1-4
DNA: TGTGCCAGCAGACCTCTCGGGACGGAGGATAGGAAACTGTTTTTT
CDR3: CASRPLGTEDRKLFF

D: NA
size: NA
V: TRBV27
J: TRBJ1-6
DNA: TGTGCCGCCGCCTGGGGTTCCGATTCACCCCTCCACTTT
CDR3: CAAAWGSDSPLHF

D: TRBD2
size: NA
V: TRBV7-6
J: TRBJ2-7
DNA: TGTGCCAGCAGCTTATCAAGTACTAGCGGGAGTTACGAGCAGTACTTC
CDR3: CASSLSSTSGSYEQYF

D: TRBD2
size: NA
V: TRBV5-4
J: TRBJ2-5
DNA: TGTGCCAGCAGCTCCCGCGGGGGGGCCGAAGAGACCCAGTACTTC
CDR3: CASSSRGGAEETQYF

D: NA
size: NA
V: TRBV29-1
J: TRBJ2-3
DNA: TGCAGCGTTGGCCCTTTGAGCACAGATACGCAGTATTTT
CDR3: CSVGPLSTDTQYF

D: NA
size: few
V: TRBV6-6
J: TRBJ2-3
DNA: TGTGCCAGCAGTTACGCAGGAGACCGATCCACAGATACGCAGTATTTT
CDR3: CASSYAGDRSTDTQYF

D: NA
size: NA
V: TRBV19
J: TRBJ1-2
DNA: TGTGCCAGTAGTCTCAAGACTGTAAACTATGGCTACACCTTC
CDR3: CASSLKTVNYGYTF

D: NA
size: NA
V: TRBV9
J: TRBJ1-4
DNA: TGTGCCAGCAGCGTCGGTGGGGCCCCTTGGGAAAAACTGTTTTTT
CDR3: CASSVGGAPWEKLFF

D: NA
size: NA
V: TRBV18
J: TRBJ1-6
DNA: TGTGCCAGCTCACCACCGACGACGGCGAATAATTCACCCCTCCACTTT
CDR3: CASSPPTTANNSPLHF

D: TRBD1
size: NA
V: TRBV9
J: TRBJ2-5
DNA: TGTGCCAGCAGCCTTGGGACAGTCCAAGAGACCCAGTACTTC
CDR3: CASSLGTVQETQYF

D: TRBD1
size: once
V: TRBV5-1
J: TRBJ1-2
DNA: TGCGCCAGCAGAAGCGGGACAGGACTGAGGAAGAACTATGGCTACACCTTC
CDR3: CASRSGTGLRKNYGYTF

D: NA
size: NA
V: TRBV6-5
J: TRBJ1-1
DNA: TGTGCCAGCAGCCGAGAACGTACTGAAGCTTTCTTT
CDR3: CASSRERTEAFF

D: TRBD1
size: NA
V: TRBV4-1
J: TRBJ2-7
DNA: TGCGCCAGCAGCCAAGTTCATACAGGGGGTAAATCCTACGAGCAGTACTTC
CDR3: CASSQVHTGGKSYEQYF

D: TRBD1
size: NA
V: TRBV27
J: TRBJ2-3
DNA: TGTGCCAGCAGTTTATCGAACAGGGGCGCCGCAGATACGCAGTATTTT
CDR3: CASSLSNRGAADTQYF

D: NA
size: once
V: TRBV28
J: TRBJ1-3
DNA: TGTGCCAGCAGTTTAAACGGGGCGAACTCTGGAAACACCATATATTTT
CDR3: CASSLNGANSGNTIYF

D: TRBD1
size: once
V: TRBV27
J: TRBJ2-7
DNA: TGTGCCAGCAGTTTAGGGACAGCCTCCTACGAGCAGTACTTC
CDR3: CASSLGTASYEQYF

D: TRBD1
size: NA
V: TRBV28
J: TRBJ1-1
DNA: TGTGCCAGCAGCTCCAGGGGGTCTGAAGCTTTCTTT
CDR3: CASSSRGSEAFF

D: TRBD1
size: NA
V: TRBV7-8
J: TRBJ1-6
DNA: TGTGCCAGCAGCCCGACAGGGATCTATAATTCACCCCTCCACTTT
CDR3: CASSPTGIYNSPLHF

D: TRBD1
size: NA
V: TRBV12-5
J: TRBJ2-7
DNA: TGTGCTAGTGGGGGGGACAGGGCTGGCTACGAGCAGTACTTC
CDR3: CASGGDRAGYEQYF

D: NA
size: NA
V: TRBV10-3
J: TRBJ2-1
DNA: TGTGCCATCAGTGAACAAGCGGGCCCCTCCTACAATGAGCAGTTCTTC
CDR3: CAISEQAGPSYNEQFF

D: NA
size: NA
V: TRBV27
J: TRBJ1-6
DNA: TGTGCCAGCAGTCCCTCCTATTCACCCCTCCACTTT
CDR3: CASSPSYSPLHF

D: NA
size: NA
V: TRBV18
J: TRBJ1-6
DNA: TGTGCCAGCTCACCGCCGACAGCGGAGCATTCACCCCTCCACTTT
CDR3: CASSPPTAEHSPLHF

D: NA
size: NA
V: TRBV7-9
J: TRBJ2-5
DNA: TGTGCCAGCAGCCCGACTAGAATGGAGACCCAGTACTTC
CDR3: CASSPTRMETQYF

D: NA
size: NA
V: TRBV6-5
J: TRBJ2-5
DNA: TGTGCCAGCAGTTCCACTATGGCGACCCAGTACTTC
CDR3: CASSSTMATQYF

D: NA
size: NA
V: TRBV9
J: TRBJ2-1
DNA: TGTGCCAGCAGCGGACCAGGGTGGGATGAGCAGTTCTTC
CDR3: CASSGPGWDEQFF

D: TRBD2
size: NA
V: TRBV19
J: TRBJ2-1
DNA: TGTGCCACCGACGGACTAGCGGGAGGGGCTGAGCAGTTCTTC
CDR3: CATDGLAGGAEQFF

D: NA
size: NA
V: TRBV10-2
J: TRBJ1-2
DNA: TGCGCCAGCAGTGAGTCGGGAATAGCTAACTATGGCTACACCTTC
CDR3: CASSESGIANYGYTF

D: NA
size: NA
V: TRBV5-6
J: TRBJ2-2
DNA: TGTGCCAGCAGCTCAGGAAGGCGCGGGGAGCTGTTTTTT
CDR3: CASSSGRRGELFF

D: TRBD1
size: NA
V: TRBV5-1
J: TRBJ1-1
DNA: TGCGCCAGCAGCTTGGGGACAGGCCGGAGGGCTTTCTTT
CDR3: CASSLGTGRRAFF